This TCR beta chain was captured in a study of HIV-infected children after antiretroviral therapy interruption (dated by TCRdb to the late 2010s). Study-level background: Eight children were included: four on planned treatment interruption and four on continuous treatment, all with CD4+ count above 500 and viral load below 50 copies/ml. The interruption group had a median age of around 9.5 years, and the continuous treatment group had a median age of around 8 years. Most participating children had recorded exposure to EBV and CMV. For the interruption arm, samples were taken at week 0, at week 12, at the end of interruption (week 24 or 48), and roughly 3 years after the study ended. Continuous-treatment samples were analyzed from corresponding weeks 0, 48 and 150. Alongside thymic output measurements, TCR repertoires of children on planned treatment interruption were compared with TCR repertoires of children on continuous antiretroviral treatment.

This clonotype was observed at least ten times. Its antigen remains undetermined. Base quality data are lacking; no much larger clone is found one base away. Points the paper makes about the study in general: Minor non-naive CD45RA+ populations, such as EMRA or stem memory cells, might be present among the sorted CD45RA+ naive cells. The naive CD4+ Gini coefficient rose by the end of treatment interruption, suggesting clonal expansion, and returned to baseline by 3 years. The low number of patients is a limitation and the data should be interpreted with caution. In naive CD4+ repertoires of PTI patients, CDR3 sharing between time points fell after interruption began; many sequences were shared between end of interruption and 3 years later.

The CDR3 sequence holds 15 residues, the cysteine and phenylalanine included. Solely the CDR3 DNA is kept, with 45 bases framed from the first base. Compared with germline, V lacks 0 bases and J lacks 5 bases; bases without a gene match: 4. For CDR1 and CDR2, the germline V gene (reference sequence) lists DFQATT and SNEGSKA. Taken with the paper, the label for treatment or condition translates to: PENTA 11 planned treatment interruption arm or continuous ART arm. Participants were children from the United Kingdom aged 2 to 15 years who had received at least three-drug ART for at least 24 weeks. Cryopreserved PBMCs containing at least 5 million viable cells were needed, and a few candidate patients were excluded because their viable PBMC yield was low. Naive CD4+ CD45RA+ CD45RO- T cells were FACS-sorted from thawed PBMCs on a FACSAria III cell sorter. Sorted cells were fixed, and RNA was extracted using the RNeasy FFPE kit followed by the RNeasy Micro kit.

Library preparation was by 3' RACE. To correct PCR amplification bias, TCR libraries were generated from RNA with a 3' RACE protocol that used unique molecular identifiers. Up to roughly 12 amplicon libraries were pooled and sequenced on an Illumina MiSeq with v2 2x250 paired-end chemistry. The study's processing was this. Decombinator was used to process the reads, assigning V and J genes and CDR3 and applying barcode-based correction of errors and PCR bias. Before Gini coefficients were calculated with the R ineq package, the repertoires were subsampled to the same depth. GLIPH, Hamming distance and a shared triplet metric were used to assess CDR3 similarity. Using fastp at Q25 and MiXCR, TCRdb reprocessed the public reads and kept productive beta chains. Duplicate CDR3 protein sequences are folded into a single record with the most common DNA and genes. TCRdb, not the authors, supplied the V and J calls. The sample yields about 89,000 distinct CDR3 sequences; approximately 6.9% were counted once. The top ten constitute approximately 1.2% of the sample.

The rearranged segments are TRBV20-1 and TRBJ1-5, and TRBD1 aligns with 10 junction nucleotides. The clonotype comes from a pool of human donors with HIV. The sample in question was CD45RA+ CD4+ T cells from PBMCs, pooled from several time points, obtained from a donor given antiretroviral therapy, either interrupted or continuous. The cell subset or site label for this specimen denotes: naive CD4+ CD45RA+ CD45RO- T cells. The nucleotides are TGCAGTGCTAGAGATCGGACAGGGGGGTATCAGCCCCAGCATTTT. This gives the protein CSARDRTGGYQPQHF.